This T cell receptor beta chain was captured in a study of blood T cell repertoires in COVID-19. In the original analysis: Reference gene primer amplification gave nucleated cell count estimates. Clones were sequenced by immunoSEQ multiplex PCR, and TCRdb holds only the in-frame ones, with some missing. That table is the source of V, J and clone size, and D and trimming were worked out from the DNA. Of about 200,000 clones detected, approximately 94% appear once; the ten largest clones hold approximately 0.8%. Followed over time, Seattle patients had been enrolled while infection was active. The CDR3 is 13 residues long. Trimming took off 4 bases at V and 7 bases at J, with 11 bases between the two ends. From germline, CDR1 is LGHDT and CDR2 YNNKEL (reference sequence).

V gene TRBV3-1 (or the pseudogene TRBV3-2) combines with J gene TRBJ1-5; D is uncertain. The source of this sequence is a man between 25 and 39 years old with COVID-19, enrolled during active disease. The sequencing sample was made of peripheral blood. The CDR3 loop reads CASSPISGQPQHF. In nucleotides, the CDR3 is TGTGCCAGCAGCCCAATATCGGGACAGCCCCAGCATTTT.